This T cell receptor (beta chain) stems from a study of T cell responses to AZD1222 COVID-19 vaccine. Findings of the study overall: Nearly half of unique spike-specific TCRs reportedly avoided B.1.351 and B.1.1.7 mutated regions. Repertoires in all cases were sampled only once the peak T cell response had passed. Donor demographics were predominantly white British with a female majority; clonal diversity may be underestimated.

Sequenced by immunoSEQ multiplex PCR; TCRdb stores in-frame clones only, minus some. The repertoire holds approximately 180,000 clones, around 90% seen once, with under 2% in the top ten. Note on this clone: Its antigen is currently unknown.

The CDR3 is 13 residues long. Trimming cost V 8 bases and J 3 bases, with 13 bases left between them. Germline V CDR1 and CDR2: SEHNR, FQNEAQ (reference sequence). This receptor was taken from an adult in good health. The source was peripheral blood, collected on day 0 of AZD1222 vaccination. The V gene is TRBV7-9, the J gene TRBJ1-1; D ambiguous. The CDR3 region has the DNA TGTGCCAGCGGAAGGGCGCGGGACACTGAAGCTTTCTTT. Amino acid sequence: CASGRARDTEAFF.